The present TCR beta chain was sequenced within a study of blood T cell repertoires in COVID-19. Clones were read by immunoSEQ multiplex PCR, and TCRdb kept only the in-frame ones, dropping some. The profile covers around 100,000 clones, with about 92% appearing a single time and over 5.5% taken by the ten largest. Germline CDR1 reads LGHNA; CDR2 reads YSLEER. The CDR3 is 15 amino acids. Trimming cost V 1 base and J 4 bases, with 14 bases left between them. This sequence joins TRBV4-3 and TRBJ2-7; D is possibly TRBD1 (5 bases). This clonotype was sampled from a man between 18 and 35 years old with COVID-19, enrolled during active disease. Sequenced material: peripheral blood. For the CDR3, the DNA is TGCGCCAGCAGCCAAGCGGCACAGGCGTCGTACGAGCAGTACTTC. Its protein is CASSQAAQASYEQYF.